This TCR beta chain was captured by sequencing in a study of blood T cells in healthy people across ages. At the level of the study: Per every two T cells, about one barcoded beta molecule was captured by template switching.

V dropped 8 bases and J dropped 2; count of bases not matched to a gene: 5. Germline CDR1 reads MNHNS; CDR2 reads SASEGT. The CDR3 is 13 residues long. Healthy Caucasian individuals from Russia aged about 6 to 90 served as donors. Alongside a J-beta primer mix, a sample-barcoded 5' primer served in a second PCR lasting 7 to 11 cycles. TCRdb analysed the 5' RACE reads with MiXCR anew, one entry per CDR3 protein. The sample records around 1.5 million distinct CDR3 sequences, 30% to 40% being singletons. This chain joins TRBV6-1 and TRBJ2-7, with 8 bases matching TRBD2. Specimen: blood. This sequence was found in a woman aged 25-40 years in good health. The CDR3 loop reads CASRRGLAYEQYF. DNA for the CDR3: TGTGCCAGCCGAAGGGGACTAGCCTACGAGCAGTACTTC.